This T cell receptor beta chain derives from a study of OX40 agonist ivuxolimab in advanced cancers. Across the study: Every patient in dose escalation had hepatocellular carcinoma, melanoma, renal cell or head and neck cancer. The study's findings and limits: Among expanded peripheral T cells, antigen specificity went undetermined. Among patients with partial responses at 0.1-3.0 mg/kg, clonal expansion was among the lowest.

Assay: immunoSEQ multiplex PCR; the TCRdb copy retains only in-frame clones and omits some. The sample shows roughly 26,000 clones, around 85% of them seen only once. The CDR3 is 16 residues long. Prior autoimmune disease or systemic immunosuppression barred patients. Note on this clone: What it recognizes is unknown.

The chain employs TRBV21-1 and TRBJ2-1; no check of the table's D call, TRBD1, against the DNA was made. TRBV21-1 is labeled a pseudogene. This sequence was found in an adult with an advanced solid tumor such as melanoma, head and neck, liver or kidney cancer. This specimen consisted of CD4+ or CD8+ T cells sorted from blood, obtained in a trial of the OX40 agonist ivuxolimab. The CDR3 protein is CASSRPDRGISGEQFF. The CDR3 region has the DNA TGTGCCAGCAGCAGACCTGACAGGGGAATTTCGGGTGAGCAGTTCTTC.